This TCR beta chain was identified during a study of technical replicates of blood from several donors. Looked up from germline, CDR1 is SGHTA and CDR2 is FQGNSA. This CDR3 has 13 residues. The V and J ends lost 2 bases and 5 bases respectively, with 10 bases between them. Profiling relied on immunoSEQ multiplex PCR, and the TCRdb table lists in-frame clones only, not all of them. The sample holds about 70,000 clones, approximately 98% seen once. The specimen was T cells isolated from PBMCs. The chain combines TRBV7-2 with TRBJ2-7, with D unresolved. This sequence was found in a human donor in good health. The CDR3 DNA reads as TGTGCCAGCAGCTTAAGCGACGTCCACGAGCAGTACTTC. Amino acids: CASSLSDVHEQYF.